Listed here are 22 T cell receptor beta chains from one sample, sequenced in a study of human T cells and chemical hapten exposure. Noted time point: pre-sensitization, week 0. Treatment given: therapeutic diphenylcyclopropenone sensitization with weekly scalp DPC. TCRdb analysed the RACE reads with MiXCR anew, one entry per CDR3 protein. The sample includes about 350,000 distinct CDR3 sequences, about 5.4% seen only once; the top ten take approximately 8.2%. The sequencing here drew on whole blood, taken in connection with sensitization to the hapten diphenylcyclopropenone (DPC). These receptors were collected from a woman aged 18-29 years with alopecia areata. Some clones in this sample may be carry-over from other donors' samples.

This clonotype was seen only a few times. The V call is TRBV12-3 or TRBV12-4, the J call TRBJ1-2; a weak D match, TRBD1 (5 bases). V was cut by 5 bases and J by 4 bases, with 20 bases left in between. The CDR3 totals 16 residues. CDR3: CASSIPGDLIRYGYTF. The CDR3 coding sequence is TGTGCCAGCAGTATCCCGGGGGACCTCATTCGCTATGGCTACACCTTC.

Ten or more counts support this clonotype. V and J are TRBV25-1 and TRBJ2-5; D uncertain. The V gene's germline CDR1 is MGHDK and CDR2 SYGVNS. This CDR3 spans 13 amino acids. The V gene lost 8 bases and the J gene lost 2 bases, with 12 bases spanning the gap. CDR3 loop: CASAKELQETQYF. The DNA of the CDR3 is TGTGCCAGCGCAAAGGAGCTTCAAGAGACCCAGTACTTC.

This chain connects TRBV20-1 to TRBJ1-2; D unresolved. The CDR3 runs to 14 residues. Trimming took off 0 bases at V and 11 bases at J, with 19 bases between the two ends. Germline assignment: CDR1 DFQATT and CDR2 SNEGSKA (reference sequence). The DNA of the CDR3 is TGCAGTGCTAGAGATGAGTCCCGGGGTTGGTATTACACCTTC. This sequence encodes CSARDESRGWYYTF.

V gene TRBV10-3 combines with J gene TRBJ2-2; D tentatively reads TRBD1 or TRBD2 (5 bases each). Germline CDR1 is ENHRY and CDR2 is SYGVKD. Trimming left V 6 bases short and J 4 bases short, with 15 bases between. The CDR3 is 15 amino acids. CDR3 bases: TGTGCCATCAGAGAGGGGCAGTTGGGCACCGGGGAGCTGTTTTTT. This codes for CAIREGQLGTGELFF.

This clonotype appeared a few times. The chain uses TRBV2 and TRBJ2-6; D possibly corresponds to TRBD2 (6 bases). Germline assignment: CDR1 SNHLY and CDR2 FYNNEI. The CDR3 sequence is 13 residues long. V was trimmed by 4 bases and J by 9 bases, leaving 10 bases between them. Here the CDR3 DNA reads TGTGCCAGCAGTGGGGGGGAAGGCAACGTCCTGACTTTC. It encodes CASSGGEGNVLTF.

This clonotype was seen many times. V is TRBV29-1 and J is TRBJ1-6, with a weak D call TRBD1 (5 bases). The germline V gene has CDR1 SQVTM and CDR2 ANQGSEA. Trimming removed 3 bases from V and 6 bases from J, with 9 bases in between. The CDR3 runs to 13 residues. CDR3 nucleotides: TGCAGCGTTGATCCCGGGGGTAATTCACCCCTCCACTTT. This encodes CSVDPGGNSPLHF.

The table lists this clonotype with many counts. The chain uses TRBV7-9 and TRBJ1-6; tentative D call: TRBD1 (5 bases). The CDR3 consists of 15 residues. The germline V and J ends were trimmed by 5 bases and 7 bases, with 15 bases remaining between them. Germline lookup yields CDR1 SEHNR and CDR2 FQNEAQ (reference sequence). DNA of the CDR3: TGTGCCAGCAGCACAAATCAGGGAACCAATTCACCCCTCCACTTT. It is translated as CASSTNQGTNSPLHF.

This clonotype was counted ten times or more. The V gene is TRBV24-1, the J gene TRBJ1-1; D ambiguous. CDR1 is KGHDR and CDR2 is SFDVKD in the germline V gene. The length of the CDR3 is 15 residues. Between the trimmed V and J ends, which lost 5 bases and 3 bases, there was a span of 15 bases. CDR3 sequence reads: CATSVSRLGYTEAFF. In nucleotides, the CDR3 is TGTGCCACCAGTGTAAGTCGGCTAGGGTACACTGAAGCTTTCTTT.

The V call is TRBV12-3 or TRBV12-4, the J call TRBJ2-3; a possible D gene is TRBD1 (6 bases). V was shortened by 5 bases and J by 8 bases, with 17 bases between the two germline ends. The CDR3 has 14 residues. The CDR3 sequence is CASSIRQDRGTQYF. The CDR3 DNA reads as TGTGCCAGCAGTATTCGACAGGACCGAGGTACGCAGTATTTT.

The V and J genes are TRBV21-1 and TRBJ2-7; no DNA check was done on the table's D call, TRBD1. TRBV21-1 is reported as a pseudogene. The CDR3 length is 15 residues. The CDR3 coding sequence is TGTGCCAGCAGCAAAGGAACAGGAACTGGGTACGAGCAGTACTTC. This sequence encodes CASSKGTGTGYEQYF.

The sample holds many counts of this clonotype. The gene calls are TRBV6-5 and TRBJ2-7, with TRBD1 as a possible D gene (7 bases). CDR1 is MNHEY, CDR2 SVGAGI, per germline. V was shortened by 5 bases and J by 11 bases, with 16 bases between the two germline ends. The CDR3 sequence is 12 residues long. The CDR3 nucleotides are TGTGCCAGCAGTGACTACCAGGGGGAGGAGTACTTC. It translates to CASSDYQGEEYF.

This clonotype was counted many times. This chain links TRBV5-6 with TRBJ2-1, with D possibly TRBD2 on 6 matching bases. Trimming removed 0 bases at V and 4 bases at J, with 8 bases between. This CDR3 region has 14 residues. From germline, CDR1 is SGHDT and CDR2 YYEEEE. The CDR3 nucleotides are TGTGCCAGCAGCTTGGAGCTAGCGTACAATGAGCAGTTCTTC. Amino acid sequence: CASSLELAYNEQFF.

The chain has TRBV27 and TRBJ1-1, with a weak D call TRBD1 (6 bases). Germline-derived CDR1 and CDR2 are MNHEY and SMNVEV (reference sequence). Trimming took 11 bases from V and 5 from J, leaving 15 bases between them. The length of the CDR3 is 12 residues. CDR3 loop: CAVGGGWTEAFF. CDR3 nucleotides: TGTGCCGTCGGGGGGGGCTGGACTGAAGCTTTCTTT.

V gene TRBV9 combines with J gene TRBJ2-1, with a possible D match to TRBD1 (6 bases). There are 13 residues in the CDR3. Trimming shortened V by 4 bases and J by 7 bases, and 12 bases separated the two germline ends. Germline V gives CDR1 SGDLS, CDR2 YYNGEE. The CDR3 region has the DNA TGTGCCAGCAGCCCCCAGGGGCGGAATGAGCAGTTCTTC. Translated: CASSPQGRNEQFF.

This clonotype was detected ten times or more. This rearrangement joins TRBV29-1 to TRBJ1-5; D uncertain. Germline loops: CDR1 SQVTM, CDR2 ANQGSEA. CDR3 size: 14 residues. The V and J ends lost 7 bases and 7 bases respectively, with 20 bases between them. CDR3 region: CSAEDPAGGQPQHF. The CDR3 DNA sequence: TGCAGCGCTGAGGATCCGGCGGGAGGGCAGCCCCAGCATTTT.

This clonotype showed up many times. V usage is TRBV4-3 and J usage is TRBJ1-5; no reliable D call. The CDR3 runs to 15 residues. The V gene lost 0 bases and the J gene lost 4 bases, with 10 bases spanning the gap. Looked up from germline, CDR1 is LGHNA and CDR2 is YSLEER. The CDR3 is CASSQDGKKNQPQHF. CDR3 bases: TGCGCCAGCAGCCAAGATGGAAAGAAGAATCAGCCCCAGCATTTT.

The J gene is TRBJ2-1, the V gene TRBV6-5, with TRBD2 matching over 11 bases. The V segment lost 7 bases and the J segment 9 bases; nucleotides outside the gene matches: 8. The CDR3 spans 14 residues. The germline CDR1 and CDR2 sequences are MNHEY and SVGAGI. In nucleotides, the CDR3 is TGTGCCAGCACCATTAGCGGGGGGGCCGGTGAGCAGTTCTTC. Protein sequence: CASTISGGAGEQFF.

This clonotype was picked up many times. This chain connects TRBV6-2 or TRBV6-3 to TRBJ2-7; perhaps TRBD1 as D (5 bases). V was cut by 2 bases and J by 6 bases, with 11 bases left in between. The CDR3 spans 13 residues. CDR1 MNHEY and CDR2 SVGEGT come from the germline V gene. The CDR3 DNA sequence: TGTGCCAGCAGTTACCTGGGTCAGGGCGAGCAGTACTTC. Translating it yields CASSYLGQGEQYF.

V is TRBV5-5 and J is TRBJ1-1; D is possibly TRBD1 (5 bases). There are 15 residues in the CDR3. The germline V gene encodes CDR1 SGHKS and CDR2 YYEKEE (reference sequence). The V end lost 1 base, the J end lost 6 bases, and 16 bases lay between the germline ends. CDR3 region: CASSLLRGGTAEAFF. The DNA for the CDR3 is TGTGCCAGCAGCTTGTTAAGAGGTGGGACTGCTGAAGCTTTCTTT.

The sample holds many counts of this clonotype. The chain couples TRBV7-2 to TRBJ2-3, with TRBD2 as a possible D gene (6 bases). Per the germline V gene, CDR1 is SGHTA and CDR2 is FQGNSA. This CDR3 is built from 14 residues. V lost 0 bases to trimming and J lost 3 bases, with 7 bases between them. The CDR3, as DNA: TGTGCCAGCAGCTTAGCGGGGGGAACAGATACGCAGTATTTT. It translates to CASSLAGGTDTQYF. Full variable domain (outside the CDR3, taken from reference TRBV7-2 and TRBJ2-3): GAGVSQSPSNKVTEKGKDVELRCDPISGHTALYWYRQSLGQGLEFLIYFQGNSAPDKSGLPSDRFSAERTGGSVSTLTIQRTQQEDSAVYLCASSLAGGTDTQYFGPGTRLTVL.

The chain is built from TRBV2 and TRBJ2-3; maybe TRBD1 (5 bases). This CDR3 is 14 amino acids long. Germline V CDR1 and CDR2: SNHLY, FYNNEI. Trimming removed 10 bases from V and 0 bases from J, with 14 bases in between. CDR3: CATTRQSSTDTQYF. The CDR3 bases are TGTGCCACCACGAGACAGTCTAGCACAGATACGCAGTATTTT.

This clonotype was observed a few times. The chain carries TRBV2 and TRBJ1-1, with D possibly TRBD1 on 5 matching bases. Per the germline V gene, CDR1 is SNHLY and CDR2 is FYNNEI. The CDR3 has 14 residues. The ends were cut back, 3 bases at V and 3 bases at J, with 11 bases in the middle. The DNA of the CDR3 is TGTGCCAGCAGTGATGGGGCTGGGGACACTGAAGCTTTCTTT. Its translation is CASSDGAGDTEAFF.